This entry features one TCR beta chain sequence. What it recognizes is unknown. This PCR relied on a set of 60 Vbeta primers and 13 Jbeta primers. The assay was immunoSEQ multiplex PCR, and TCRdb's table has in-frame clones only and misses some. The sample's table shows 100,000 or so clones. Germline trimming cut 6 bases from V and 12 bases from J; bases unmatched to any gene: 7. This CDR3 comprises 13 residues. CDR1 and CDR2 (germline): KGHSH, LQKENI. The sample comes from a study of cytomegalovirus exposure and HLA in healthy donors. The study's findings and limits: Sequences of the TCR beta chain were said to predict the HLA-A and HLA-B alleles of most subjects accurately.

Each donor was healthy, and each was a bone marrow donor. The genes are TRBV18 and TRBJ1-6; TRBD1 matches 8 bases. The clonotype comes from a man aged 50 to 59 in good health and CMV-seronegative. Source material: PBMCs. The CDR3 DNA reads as TGTGCCAGCTCTCGAACAGGGGGGGGACCCCTCCACTTT. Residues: CASSRTGGGPLHF.